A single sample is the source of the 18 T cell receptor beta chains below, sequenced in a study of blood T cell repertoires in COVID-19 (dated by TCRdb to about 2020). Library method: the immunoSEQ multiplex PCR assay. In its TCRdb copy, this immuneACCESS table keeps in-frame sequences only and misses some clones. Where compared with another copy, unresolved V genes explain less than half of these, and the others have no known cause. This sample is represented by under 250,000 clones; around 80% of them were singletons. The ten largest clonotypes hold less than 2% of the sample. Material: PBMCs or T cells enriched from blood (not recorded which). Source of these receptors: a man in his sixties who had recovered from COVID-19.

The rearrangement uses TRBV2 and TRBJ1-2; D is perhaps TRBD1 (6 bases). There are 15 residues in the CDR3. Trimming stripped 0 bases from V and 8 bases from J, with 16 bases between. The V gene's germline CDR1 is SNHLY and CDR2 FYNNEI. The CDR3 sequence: CASSEAPRTAQGYTF. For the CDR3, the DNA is TGTGCCAGCAGTGAAGCCCCCAGGACAGCTCAGGGCTACACCTTC.

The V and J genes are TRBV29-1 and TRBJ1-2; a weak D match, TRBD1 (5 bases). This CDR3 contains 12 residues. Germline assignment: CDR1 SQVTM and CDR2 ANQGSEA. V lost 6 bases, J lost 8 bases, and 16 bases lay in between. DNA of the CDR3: TGCAGCGTATCCCAGGGACTATGGGGCTACACCTTC. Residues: CSVSQGLWGYTF.

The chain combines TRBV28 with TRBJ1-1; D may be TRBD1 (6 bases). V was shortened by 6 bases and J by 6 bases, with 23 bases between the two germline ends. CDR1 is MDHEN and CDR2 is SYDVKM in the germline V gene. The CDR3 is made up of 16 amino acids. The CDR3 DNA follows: TGTGCCAGCAGGGGGGGGTTGGGGGCAATAGTGGCTGAAGCTTTCTTT. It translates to CASRGGLGAIVAEAFF.

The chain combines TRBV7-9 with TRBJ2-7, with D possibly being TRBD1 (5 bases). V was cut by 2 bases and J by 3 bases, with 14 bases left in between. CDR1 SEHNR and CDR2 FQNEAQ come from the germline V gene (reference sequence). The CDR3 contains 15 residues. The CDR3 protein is CASSLNLAGIYEQYF. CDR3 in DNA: TGTGCCAGCAGCTTAAACTTGGCAGGGATCTACGAGCAGTACTTC. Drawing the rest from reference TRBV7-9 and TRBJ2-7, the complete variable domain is DTGVSQNPRHKITKRGQNVTFRCDPISEHNRLYWYRQTLGQGPEFLTYFQNEAQLEKSRLLSDRFSAERPKGSFSTLEIQRTEQGDSAMYLCASSLNLAGIYEQYFGPGTRLTVT.

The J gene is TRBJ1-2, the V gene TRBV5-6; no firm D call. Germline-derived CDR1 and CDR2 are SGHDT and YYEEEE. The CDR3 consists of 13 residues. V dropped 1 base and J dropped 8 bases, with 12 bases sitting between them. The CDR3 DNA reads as TGTGCCAGCAGCTTGCTAAGTATAAGCGGCTACACCTTC. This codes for CASSLLSISGYTF.

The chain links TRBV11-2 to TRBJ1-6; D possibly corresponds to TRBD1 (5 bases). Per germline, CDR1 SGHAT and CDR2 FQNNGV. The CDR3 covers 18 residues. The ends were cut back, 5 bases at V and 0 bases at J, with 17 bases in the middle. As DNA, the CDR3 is TGTGCCAGCAGCCCCGAGACAGCGCCGAGCTCCTATAATTCACCCCTCCACTTT. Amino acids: CASSPETAPSSYNSPLHF.

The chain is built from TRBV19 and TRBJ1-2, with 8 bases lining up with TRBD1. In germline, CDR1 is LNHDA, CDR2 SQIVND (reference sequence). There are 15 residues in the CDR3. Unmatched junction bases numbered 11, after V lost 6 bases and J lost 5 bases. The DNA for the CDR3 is TGTGCCAGTAGAGAAACAAGGACAGGGAGATATGGCTACACCTTC. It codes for CASRETRTGRYGYTF.

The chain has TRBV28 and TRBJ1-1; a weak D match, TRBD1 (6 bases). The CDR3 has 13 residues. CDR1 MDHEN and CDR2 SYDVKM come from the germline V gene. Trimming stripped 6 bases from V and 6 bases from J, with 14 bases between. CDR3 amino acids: CASRPPTGPEAFF. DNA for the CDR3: TGTGCCAGCAGGCCTCCGACAGGACCTGAAGCTTTCTTT.

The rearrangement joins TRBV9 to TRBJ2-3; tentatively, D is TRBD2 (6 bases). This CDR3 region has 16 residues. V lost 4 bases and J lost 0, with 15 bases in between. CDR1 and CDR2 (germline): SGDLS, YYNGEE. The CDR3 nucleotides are TGTGCCAGCAGCCCACGAACCGGGACTAGCACAGATACGCAGTATTTT. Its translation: CASSPRTGTSTDTQYF.

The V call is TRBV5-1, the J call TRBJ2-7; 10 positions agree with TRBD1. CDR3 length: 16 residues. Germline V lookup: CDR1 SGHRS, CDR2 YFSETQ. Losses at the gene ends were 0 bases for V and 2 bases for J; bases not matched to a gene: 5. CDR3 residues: CASSLARDRGTYEQYF. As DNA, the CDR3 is TGCGCCAGCAGCTTGGCCCGGGACAGGGGAACCTACGAGCAGTACTTC.

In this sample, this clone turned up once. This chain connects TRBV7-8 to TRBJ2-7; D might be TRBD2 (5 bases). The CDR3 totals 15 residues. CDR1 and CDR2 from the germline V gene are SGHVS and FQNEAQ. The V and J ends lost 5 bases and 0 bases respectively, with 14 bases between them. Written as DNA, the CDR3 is TGTGCCAGCAGCCCCAGCGGTCCGTACTCCTACGAGCAGTACTTC. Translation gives CASSPSGPYSYEQYF.

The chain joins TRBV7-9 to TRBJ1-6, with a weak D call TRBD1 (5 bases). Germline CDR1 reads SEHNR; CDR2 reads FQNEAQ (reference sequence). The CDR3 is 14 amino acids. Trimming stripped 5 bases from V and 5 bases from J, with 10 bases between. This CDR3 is CASSRIQDNSPLHF. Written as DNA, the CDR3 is TGTGCCAGCAGCCGTATACAGGATAATTCACCCCTCCACTTT.

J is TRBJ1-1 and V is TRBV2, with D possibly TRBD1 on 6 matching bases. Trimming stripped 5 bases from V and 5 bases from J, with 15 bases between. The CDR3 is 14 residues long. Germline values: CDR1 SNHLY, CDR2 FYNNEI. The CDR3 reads CASSPLQQGTEAFF. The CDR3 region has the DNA TGTGCCAGCAGTCCTCTACAGCAGGGGACTGAAGCTTTCTTT.

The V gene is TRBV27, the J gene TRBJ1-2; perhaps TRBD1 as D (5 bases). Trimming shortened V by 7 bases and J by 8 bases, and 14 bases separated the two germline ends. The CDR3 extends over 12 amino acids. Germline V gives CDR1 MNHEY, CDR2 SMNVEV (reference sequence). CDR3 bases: TGTGCCAGCAATCCCGACAGCGACGGCTACACCTTC. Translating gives CASNPDSDGYTF.

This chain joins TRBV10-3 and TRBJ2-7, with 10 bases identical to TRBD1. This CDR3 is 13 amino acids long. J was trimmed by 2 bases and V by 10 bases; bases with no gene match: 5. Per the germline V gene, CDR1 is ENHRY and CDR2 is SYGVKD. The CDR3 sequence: CATGGTGAYEQYF. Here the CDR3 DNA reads TGTGCCACCGGGGGGACAGGGGCCTACGAGCAGTACTTC.

The CDR3 reads CASSLLGTRAGYTF. CDR3 nucleotides: TGTGCCAGCAGTTTACTAGGGACAAGGGCTGGCTACACCTTC. The rearrangement joins TRBV27 to TRBJ1-2; a weak D match, TRBD1 (6 bases). This CDR3 region has 14 residues. Trimming left V 2 bases short and J 7 bases short, with 14 bases between. Germline V gives CDR1 MNHEY, CDR2 SMNVEV (reference sequence).

CDR3 amino acids: CAWSRQSTNEKLFF. The CDR3 DNA follows: TGTGCCTGGTCGCGACAGTCAACTAATGAAAAACTGTTTTTT. V and J are TRBV30 and TRBJ1-4; a possible D gene is TRBD1 (5 bases). Germline CDR1 is GTSNPN and CDR2 is SVGIG (reference sequence). V lost 5 bases and J lost 0, with 10 bases in between. The CDR3 loop spans 14 amino acids.

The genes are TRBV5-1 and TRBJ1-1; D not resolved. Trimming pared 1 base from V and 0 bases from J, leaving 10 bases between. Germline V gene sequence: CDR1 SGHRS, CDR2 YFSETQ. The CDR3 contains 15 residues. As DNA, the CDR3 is TGCGCCAGCAGCTTGTCCCAACTCGTGAACACTGAAGCTTTCTTT. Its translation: CASSLSQLVNTEAFF.